The entry that follows covers one T cell receptor beta chain sequence. Germline CDR1 reads MNHNS; CDR2 reads SASEGT. V lost 6 bases to trimming and J lost 7 bases, with 19 bases between them. There are 14 residues in the CDR3. TCRdb passed the 5' RACE reads through MiXCR, listing each CDR3 protein once. Of some 350,000 distinct CDR3 sequences in the sample, roughly 15% are singletons; the top ten hold approximately 0.99%. The sample originates from a study of CD8 T cells in ankylosing spondylitis. Sequenced input: blood, either unsorted or a sorted T cell fraction (not recorded which). The chain joins TRBV6-1 to TRBJ2-7, with D perhaps assigned TRBD1 or TRBD2 (5 bases each). This TCR was recovered from a male donor with ankylosing spondylitis or in good health (not recorded which). CDR3 coding DNA: TGTGCCAGCAGCCGGGACCCTTCCACGAGAGAGCAGTACTTC. Translation: CASSRDPSTREQYF.